This TCR beta chain was captured by sequencing in a study of regulatory T cells in long-lasting Graves disease. Study-level results: Examination was confined to peripheral blood, excluding thyroid tissue.

Sequencing libraries for TCR beta were prepared with iRepertoire HTBI primers and Arm-PCR of CDR3 regions. Each CDR3 protein gets one entry after TCRdb re-called the multiplex PCR reads with MiXCR. The sample yields around 470,000 distinct CDR3 sequences, roughly 15% seen once. In this sample, this clonotype turned up many times. Its target is not known. Time point defined: newly diagnosed GD, antithyroid drugs for less than 3 months. The TCR library was made from RNA extracted from PBMCs. The patients were enrolled through endocrinology in Xi'an, China. Collection of peripheral blood (around 10 milliliters) was done using EDTA tubes. From germline, CDR1 is MDHEN and CDR2 SYDVKM. The CDR3 extends over 15 amino acids. The ends lost 3 bases at V and 4 bases at J; junction bases unmatched: 4. This sample also appeared in a second study, on T cells in Graves' hyperthyroidism and ophthalmopathy. That source reports: Diagnostic assessment was based on clinical symptoms, serum thyroxine and TRAb, thyroid ultrasound and orbital computed tomography.

The chain combines TRBV28 with TRBJ2-3, with 10 bases that match TRBD2. Sample: peripheral blood mononuclear cells (PBMCs), taken at new diagnosis, from a patient treated with antithyroid drugs. The TCR comes from a woman aged 45-65 years with Graves disease. CDR3 in amino acids: CASSFGLAGADTQYF. CDR3 DNA sequence: TGTGCCAGCAGTTTCGGCCTAGCGGGAGCAGATACGCAGTATTTT.